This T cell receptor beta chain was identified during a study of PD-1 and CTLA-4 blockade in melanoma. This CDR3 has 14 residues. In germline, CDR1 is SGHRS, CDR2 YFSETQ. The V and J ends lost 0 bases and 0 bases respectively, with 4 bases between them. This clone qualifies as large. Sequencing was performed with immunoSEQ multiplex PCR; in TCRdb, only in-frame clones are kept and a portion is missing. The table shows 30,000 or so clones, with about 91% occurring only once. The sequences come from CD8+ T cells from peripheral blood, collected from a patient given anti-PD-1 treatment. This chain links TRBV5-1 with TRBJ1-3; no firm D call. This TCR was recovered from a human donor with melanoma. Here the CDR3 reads CASSLGTSGNTIYF. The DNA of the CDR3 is TGCGCCAGCAGCTTGGGGACCTCTGGAAACACCATATATTTT.